Presented here are 20 T cell receptor beta chains from one specimen sequenced in a study of tumour-infiltrating T cells in Burkitt lymphoma. Libraries were prepared by immunoSEQ multiplex PCR; TCRdb keeps only in-frame clonotypes and omits some of them. The sample shows 43,000 or so clones, around 31% of them seen only once. Sequenced sample: tumor tissue. The receptor set was obtained from a human donor with Burkitt lymphoma.

The V call is TRBV4-3, the J call TRBJ2-5, with TRBD2 matching over 7 bases. The ends lost 2 bases at V and 5 bases at J; junction bases unmatched: 8. The germline gives CDR1 LGHNA, CDR2 YSLEER. The CDR3 totals 15 residues. CDR3 bases: TGCGCCAGCAGCCAAAATGGTGGGGGAGGGGAGACCCAGTACTTC. As protein: CASSQNGGGGETQYF.

The V and J genes are TRBV5-4 and TRBJ1-2; 7 bases align to TRBD1. The CDR3 consists of 14 residues. Trimming removed 2 bases from V and 4 bases from J; junction bases left unmatched: 5. Germline loops: CDR1 SGHNT, CDR2 YYREEE (reference sequence). Here the CDR3 DNA reads TGTGCCAGCAGCTTAACAGGGGAATTCTATGGCTACACCTTC. It is translated as CASSLTGEFYGYTF.

V and J are TRBV7-2 and TRBJ2-3; 7 bases are a match to TRBD1. This CDR3 spans 15 amino acids. V shed 3 bases, J shed 2 bases, and the junction held 5 bases outside the gene matches. Germline V gene sequence: CDR1 SGHTA, CDR2 FQGNSA. This chain's CDR3 is CASSLWGQNTDTQYF. The CDR3 DNA reads as TGTGCCAGCAGCTTGTGGGGACAGAACACAGATACGCAGTATTTT.

V is TRBV7-8 and J is TRBJ2-1; 12 bases are a match to TRBD2. This CDR3 contains 18 residues. Germline lookup yields CDR1 SGHVS and CDR2 FQNEAQ. After removal of 5 bases from V and 4 bases from J, the junction contained 12 bases not matched to a gene. The CDR3, as DNA: TGTGCCAGCAGCACGGGACTAGCGGGCAGTCAATCTTACAATGAGCAGTTCTTC. Encoded protein: CASSTGLAGSQSYNEQFF.

This clone was detected only a few times. V gene TRBV11-2 combines with J gene TRBJ2-7, with TRBD2 matching 7 bases. Germline V gives CDR1 SGHAT, CDR2 FQNNGV. V lost 5 bases, J lost 3 bases, and 10 bases stayed unmatched. This CDR3 comprises 15 residues. The CDR3 sequence: CASSPLWGGGYEQYF. DNA for the CDR3: TGTGCCAGCAGCCCCCTGTGGGGGGGAGGCTACGAGCAGTACTTC.

The chain carries TRBV7-2 and TRBJ2-5, with D tentatively TRBD2 (6 bases). Trimming left V 0 bases short and J 4 bases short, with 15 bases between. The CDR3 length is 16 residues. Germline-derived CDR1 and CDR2 are SGHTA and FQGNSA. The CDR3 region is CASSLAGLSERETQYF. Here the CDR3 DNA reads TGTGCCAGCAGCTTAGCGGGACTTAGCGAGCGAGAGACCCAGTACTTC.

The chain has TRBV2 and TRBJ1-5; D call uncertain. Germline CDR1 reads SNHLY; CDR2 reads FYNNEI. The V and J ends lost 2 bases and 4 bases respectively, with 9 bases between them. This CDR3 has 14 amino acids. DNA of the CDR3: TGTGCCAGCAGTGAACAGACTAGAAATCAGCCCCAGCATTTT. It is translated as CASSEQTRNQPQHF.

This sequence joins TRBV5-5 and TRBJ2-3; 11 bases align to TRBD2. Per the germline V gene, CDR1 is SGHKS and CDR2 is YYEKEE (reference sequence). With 4 bases clipped from V and 5 bases from J, the junction kept 6 bases outside the gene matches. The CDR3 runs to 15 residues. The CDR3, as DNA: TGTGCCAGCAGCCCAGGGACTAGCGGTTTAGATACGCAGTATTTT. It encodes CASSPGTSGLDTQYF.

V and J are TRBV5-6 and TRBJ2-3; 7 bases are a match to TRBD2. V dropped 6 bases and J dropped 4; count of bases not matched to a gene: 11. Germline V lookup: CDR1 SGHDT, CDR2 YYEEEE. The CDR3 covers 15 residues. The CDR3 nucleotides read TGTGCCAGCAACCCCTGGGGGGGGTCAGCAGATACGCAGTATTTT. It translates to CASNPWGGSADTQYF.

This clone was recorded a few times. The chain links TRBV11-2 to TRBJ2-7; TRBD1 agrees at 7 bases. The CDR3 extends over 15 amino acids. CDR1 is SGHAT and CDR2 is FQNNGV in the germline V gene. Trimming removed 5 bases from V and 0 bases from J; junction bases left unmatched: 7. The CDR3 here is CASSRGQDNSYEQYF. The CDR3 DNA reads TGTGCCAGCAGCCGAGGACAGGACAACTCCTACGAGCAGTACTTC.

The V call is TRBV4-1, the J call TRBJ2-3; D gene unclear. V dropped 4 bases and J dropped 0 bases, with 17 bases sitting between them. Looked up from germline, CDR1 is MGHRA and CDR2 is YSYEKL. There are 17 residues in the CDR3. CDR3 DNA sequence: TGCGCCAGCAGCCCCAGGCCCGAAAGACCTAGCACAGATACGCAGTATTTT. Amino acid sequence: CASSPRPERPSTDTQYF.

The chain is built from TRBV7-2 and TRBJ1-1, with D hard to call. This CDR3 is built from 13 residues. V lost 6 bases and J 4 bases, leaving 12 bases between the germline ends. The germline gives CDR1 SGHTA, CDR2 FQGNSA. The CDR3, as DNA: TGTGCCAGCAGTACCCACCCGGGCACTGAAGCTTTCTTT. Encoded protein: CASSTHPGTEAFF.

This chain uses TRBV2 with TRBJ2-2, with 7 bases fitting TRBD1. CDR3 size: 14 residues. Germline V lookup: CDR1 SNHLY, CDR2 FYNNEI. V lost 5 bases, J lost 6 bases, and 6 bases stayed unmatched. The CDR3 nucleotides read TGTGCCAGCAGTCTGGGGGACAGTGCCGGGGAGCTGTTTTTT. Amino acids: CASSLGDSAGELFF.

The chain employs TRBV11-2 and TRBJ1-6; the D gene is possibly TRBD1 (6 bases). CDR1 and CDR2 (germline): SGHAT, FQNNGV. The CDR3 runs to 15 residues. V lost 5 bases and J lost 4, with 12 bases in between. The CDR3: CASSLDSEYNSPLHF. In nucleotides, the CDR3 is TGTGCCAGCAGCCTGGACAGCGAGTATAATTCACCCCTCCACTTT.

As for this clone: Germline and junction disagree at one end, which may indicate a read error. The chain combines TRBV4-3 with TRBJ1-6; D remains ambiguous. The CDR3 is 15 residues long. Germline CDR1 reads LGHNA; CDR2 reads YSLEER. The CDR3 spells CASSQELGYNSPFHF. The CDR3 nucleotides read TGCGCCAGCAGCCAAGAGCTGGGTTATAATTCACCCTTCCACTTT.

This clone was recorded a few times. V gene TRBV27 combines with J gene TRBJ1-5; no firm D call. The CDR3 sequence is 14 residues long. Germline-derived CDR1 and CDR2 are MNHEY and SMNVEV (reference sequence). The ends were cut back, 2 bases at V and 9 bases at J, with 14 bases in the middle. CDR3 protein: CASSLRSLGRPQHF. CDR3 nucleotide sequence: TGTGCCAGCAGTTTACGATCCCTCGGCCGGCCCCAGCATTTT.

A few counts support this clone. V is TRBV7-9 and J is TRBJ2-2; D not resolved. The V gene lost 6 bases and the J gene lost 5 bases, with 13 bases spanning the gap. The CDR3 has 14 residues. Germline values: CDR1 SEHNR, CDR2 FQNEAQ (reference sequence). CDR3: CASRTAFGTGELFF. The CDR3 DNA is TGTGCCAGCAGAACGGCTTTTGGGACCGGGGAGCTGTTTTTT.

This chain links TRBV7-9 with TRBJ1-3; D gene uncertain. V was shortened by 4 bases and J by 0 bases, with 1 base between the two germline ends. CDR1 is SEHNR and CDR2 is FQNEAQ in the germline V gene (reference sequence). This CDR3 contains 12 residues. CDR3 sequence: CASSYSGNTIYF. As DNA, the CDR3 is TGTGCCAGCAGCTACTCTGGAAACACCATATATTTT. Combining the CDR3 with reference TRBV7-9 and TRBJ1-3 gives the whole variable domain DTGVSQNPRHKITKRGQNVTFRCDPISEHNRLYWYRQTLGQGPEFLTYFQNEAQLEKSRLLSDRFSAERPKGSFSTLEIQRTEQGDSAMYLCASSYSGNTIYFGEGSWLTVV.

This clone was counted only a few times. This chain connects TRBV4-1 to TRBJ2-7, with 8 bases fitting TRBD2. Germline CDR1 and CDR2: MGHRA and YSYEKL. This CDR3 is 16 amino acids long. V shed 5 bases, J shed 3 bases, and the junction held 12 bases outside the gene matches. This CDR3 reads CASSASGGRGDYEQYF. In nucleotides, the CDR3 is TGCGCCAGCAGCGCAAGTGGCGGGCGGGGGGACTACGAGCAGTACTTC.

The rearrangement uses TRBV5-4 and TRBJ2-7; a weak D match, TRBD1 (6 bases). V lost 4 bases and J lost 2, with 16 bases in between. The CDR3 length is 15 residues. Germline assignment: CDR1 SGHNT and CDR2 YYREEE (reference sequence). Here the CDR3 DNA reads TGTGCCAGCAGCCACCCAGGACAGATCCCCTACGAGCAGTACTTC. Its protein is CASSHPGQIPYEQYF.